The 17 T cell receptor beta chains below come from one sample, sequenced in a study of cytomegalovirus exposure and HLA in healthy donors. 60 Vbeta and 13 Jbeta primers were used in PCR. Using immunoSEQ multiplex PCR, the repertoire was profiled, and TCRdb retains in-frame clones only, with some absent. The record lists 170,000 or so clones, of which the ten most abundant hold approximately 2.3%. Sequencing was done on a sample of PBMCs. These receptors all come from a man aged 25 to 40 in good health and CMV-seronegative.

Notes on this clone: The same CDR3 can be traced to other DNA sequences in this sample. The rearrangement uses TRBV5-1 and TRBJ1-2; 9 bases match TRBD1. In germline, CDR1 is SGHRS, CDR2 YFSETQ. The CDR3 has 15 residues. V gave up 2 bases and J gave up 4 bases; unmatched junction bases: 6. Here the CDR3 reads CASSLVTGGVYGYTF. Here the CDR3 DNA reads TGCGCCAGCAGCTTAGTGACAGGGGGAGTCTATGGCTACACCTTC.

In DNA form, the CDR3 reads TGTGCCAGCAGCCCCGGGAGGACCAATGAGCAGTTCTTC. Its translation: CASSPGRTNEQFF. This chain connects TRBV5-6 to TRBJ2-1; 7 positions agree with TRBD2. The ends lost 4 bases at V and 6 bases at J; junction bases unmatched: 4. The length of the CDR3 is 13 residues. Germline CDR1 is SGHDT and CDR2 is YYEEEE.

The rearrangement links TRBV15 to TRBJ2-5; the match to TRBD1 covers 7 bases. Germline V lookup: CDR1 LNHNV, CDR2 YYDKDF (reference sequence). This CDR3 comprises 14 residues. V was pared by 9 bases and J by 3 bases, with 10 bases of the junction left unmatched. The CDR3 DNA follows: TGTGCCACACAATCCGGGACAGCGAAAGAGACCCAGTACTTC. Protein sequence: CATQSGTAKETQYF. Full variable domain (outside the CDR3, taken from reference TRBV15 and TRBJ2-5): DAMVIQNPRYQVTQFGKPVTLSCSQTLNHNVMYWYQQKSSQAPKLLFHYYDKDFNNEADTPDNFQSRRPNTSFCFLDIRSPGLGDTAMYLCATQSGTAKETQYFGPGTRLLVL.

The J gene is TRBJ2-1, the V gene TRBV5-4, with TRBD2 as a possible D gene (6 bases). The V gene's germline CDR1 is SGHNT and CDR2 YYREEE (reference sequence). CDR3 length: 16 residues. The V end lost 2 bases, the J end lost 6 bases, and 18 bases lay between the germline ends. The CDR3 reads CASSFLTSYDGNEQFF. In nucleotides, the CDR3 is TGTGCCAGCAGCTTCTTGACTAGTTACGATGGCAATGAGCAGTTCTTC.

This sequence joins TRBV7-3 and TRBJ1-1, with 8 bases fitting TRBD1. J was trimmed by 1 base and V by 2 bases; bases with no gene match: 3. The CDR3 has 15 residues. Looked up from germline, CDR1 is SGHTA and CDR2 is FQGTGA. The CDR3 reads CASSLLGQGNTEAFF. In DNA, the CDR3 is TGTGCCAGCAGCTTACTTGGACAGGGGAACACTGAAGCTTTCTTT.

The chain employs TRBV21-1 and TRBJ2-7; TRBD1, the table's D call, lacks a check against the DNA. TRBV21-1 is a listed pseudogene. The CDR3 consists of 14 residues. Here the CDR3 DNA reads TGTGCCAGCAGCAAAGGGCAGGGAACCTACGAGCAGTACTTC. This sequence encodes CASSKGQGTYEQYF.

V usage is TRBV9 and J usage is TRBJ2-3; 8 nucleotides agree with TRBD2. Unmatched junction bases numbered 3, after V lost 0 bases and J lost 0 bases. The CDR3 has 16 residues. Germline CDR1 and CDR2: SGDLS and YYNGEE. The CDR3 nucleotides are TGTGCCAGCAGCGTAGATCCGGGAGGGAGCACAGATACGCAGTATTTT. Translated, it gives CASSVDPGGSTDTQYF.

This chain joins TRBV5-4 and TRBJ1-3, with D unclear. The germline V gene encodes CDR1 SGHNT and CDR2 YYREEE (reference sequence). The V end lost 2 bases, the J end lost 3 bases, and 6 bases lay between the germline ends. This CDR3 is built from 13 residues. DNA of the CDR3: TGTGCCAGCAGCTTCGAGGGTGGAAACACCATATATTTT. It codes for CASSFEGGNTIYF. Based on the CDR3 plus reference TRBV5-4 and TRBJ1-3, the full variable domain is ETGVTQSPTHLIKTRGQQVTLRCSSQSGHNTVSWYQQALGQGPQFIFQYYREEENGRGNFPPRFSGLQFPNYSSELNVNALELDDSALYLCASSFEGGNTIYFGEGSWLTVV.

V and J are TRBV28 and TRBJ2-2; maybe TRBD2 (6 bases). Germline lookup yields CDR1 MDHEN and CDR2 SYDVKM. This CDR3 comprises 15 residues. The ends were cut back, 3 bases at V and 3 bases at J, with 11 bases in the middle. The CDR3 loop reads CASSFGIADTGELFF. The DNA of the CDR3 is TGTGCCAGCAGTTTTGGGATAGCGGACACCGGGGAGCTGTTTTTT.

The CDR3 coding sequence is TGTGCCAGCAGCCGTGGCGGCGGAGTGACCTTTAGCTCCTACAATGAGCAGTTCTTC. This encodes CASSRGGGVTFSSYNEQFF. The chain combines TRBV5-6 with TRBJ2-1; D is ambiguous. This CDR3 region has 19 residues. V lost 4 bases and J lost 0, with 23 bases in between. Germline lookup yields CDR1 SGHDT and CDR2 YYEEEE.

The chain carries TRBV9 and TRBJ2-2; no clear D. The CDR3 totals 13 residues. CDR1 is SGDLS, CDR2 YYNGEE, per germline. Between the trimmed V and J ends, which lost 6 bases and 4 bases, there was a span of 10 bases. CDR3 residues: CASTLYGTGELFF. Written as DNA, the CDR3 is TGTGCCAGCACCCTCTATGGCACCGGGGAGCTGTTTTTT.

This chain connects TRBV6-5 to TRBJ1-2; 11 bases are shared with TRBD1. The CDR3 length is 13 residues. Looked up from germline, CDR1 is MNHEY and CDR2 is SVGAGI. Trimming removed 6 bases from V and 8 bases from J; junction bases left unmatched: 5. The CDR3 nucleotides read TGTGCCAGCAGCGGACAGGGGGCGCGAGGCTACACCTTC. As protein: CASSGQGARGYTF.

This chain's CDR3 is CASSARGTRYNEQFF. The CDR3, as DNA: TGTGCCAGCAGCGCCCGTGGGACTAGGTACAATGAGCAGTTCTTC. J is TRBJ2-1 and V is TRBV9, with TRBD2 matching over 8 bases. Germline V gene lookup returns CDR1 SGDLS and CDR2 YYNGEE. The CDR3 runs to 15 residues. Losses at the gene ends were 3 bases for V and 4 bases for J; bases not matched to a gene: 6.

Notes on this clone: Other DNA sequences in the same sample also yield this CDR3. This chain connects TRBV6-5 to TRBJ1-1, with D unclear. Trimming took off 0 bases at V and 0 bases at J, with 8 bases between the two ends. Germline V gene sequence: CDR1 MNHEY, CDR2 SVGAGI. The CDR3 is 15 amino acids. CDR3 sequence: CASSYSPGMNTEAFF. CDR3 bases: TGTGCCAGCAGTTACTCACCGGGGATGAACACTGAAGCTTTCTTT.

The chain links TRBV29-1 to TRBJ2-1; D is perhaps TRBD2 (8 bases). CDR3 size: 16 residues. CDR1 is SQVTM and CDR2 is ANQGSEA in the germline V gene. The germline V and J ends were trimmed by 7 bases and 0 bases, with 19 bases remaining between them. CDR3 nucleotide sequence: TGCAGCGCGACAGGGAGGAGCGGGAGCTCCTACAATGAGCAGTTCTTC. It translates to CSATGRSGSSYNEQFF.

The chain employs TRBV6-1 and TRBJ1-5; 9 nucleotides line up with TRBD1. The CDR3 covers 15 residues. Germline V gives CDR1 MNHNS, CDR2 SASEGT. Unmatched junction bases numbered 9, after V lost 8 bases and J lost 4 bases. The chain's CDR3 is CASDSGTGLNQPQHF. CDR3 nucleotides: TGTGCCAGCGACTCCGGGACAGGGTTAAATCAGCCCCAGCATTTT.

This chain links TRBV5-1 with TRBJ2-7; 14 bases align to TRBD2. Germline V CDR1 and CDR2: SGHRS, YFSETQ. The V segment lost 4 bases and the J segment 5 bases; nucleotides outside the gene matches: 5. The CDR3 spans 15 residues. The CDR3 here is CASSRTSGRHDEQYF. The CDR3 DNA sequence: TGCGCCAGCAGCAGGACTAGCGGGAGGCACGACGAGCAGTACTTC.